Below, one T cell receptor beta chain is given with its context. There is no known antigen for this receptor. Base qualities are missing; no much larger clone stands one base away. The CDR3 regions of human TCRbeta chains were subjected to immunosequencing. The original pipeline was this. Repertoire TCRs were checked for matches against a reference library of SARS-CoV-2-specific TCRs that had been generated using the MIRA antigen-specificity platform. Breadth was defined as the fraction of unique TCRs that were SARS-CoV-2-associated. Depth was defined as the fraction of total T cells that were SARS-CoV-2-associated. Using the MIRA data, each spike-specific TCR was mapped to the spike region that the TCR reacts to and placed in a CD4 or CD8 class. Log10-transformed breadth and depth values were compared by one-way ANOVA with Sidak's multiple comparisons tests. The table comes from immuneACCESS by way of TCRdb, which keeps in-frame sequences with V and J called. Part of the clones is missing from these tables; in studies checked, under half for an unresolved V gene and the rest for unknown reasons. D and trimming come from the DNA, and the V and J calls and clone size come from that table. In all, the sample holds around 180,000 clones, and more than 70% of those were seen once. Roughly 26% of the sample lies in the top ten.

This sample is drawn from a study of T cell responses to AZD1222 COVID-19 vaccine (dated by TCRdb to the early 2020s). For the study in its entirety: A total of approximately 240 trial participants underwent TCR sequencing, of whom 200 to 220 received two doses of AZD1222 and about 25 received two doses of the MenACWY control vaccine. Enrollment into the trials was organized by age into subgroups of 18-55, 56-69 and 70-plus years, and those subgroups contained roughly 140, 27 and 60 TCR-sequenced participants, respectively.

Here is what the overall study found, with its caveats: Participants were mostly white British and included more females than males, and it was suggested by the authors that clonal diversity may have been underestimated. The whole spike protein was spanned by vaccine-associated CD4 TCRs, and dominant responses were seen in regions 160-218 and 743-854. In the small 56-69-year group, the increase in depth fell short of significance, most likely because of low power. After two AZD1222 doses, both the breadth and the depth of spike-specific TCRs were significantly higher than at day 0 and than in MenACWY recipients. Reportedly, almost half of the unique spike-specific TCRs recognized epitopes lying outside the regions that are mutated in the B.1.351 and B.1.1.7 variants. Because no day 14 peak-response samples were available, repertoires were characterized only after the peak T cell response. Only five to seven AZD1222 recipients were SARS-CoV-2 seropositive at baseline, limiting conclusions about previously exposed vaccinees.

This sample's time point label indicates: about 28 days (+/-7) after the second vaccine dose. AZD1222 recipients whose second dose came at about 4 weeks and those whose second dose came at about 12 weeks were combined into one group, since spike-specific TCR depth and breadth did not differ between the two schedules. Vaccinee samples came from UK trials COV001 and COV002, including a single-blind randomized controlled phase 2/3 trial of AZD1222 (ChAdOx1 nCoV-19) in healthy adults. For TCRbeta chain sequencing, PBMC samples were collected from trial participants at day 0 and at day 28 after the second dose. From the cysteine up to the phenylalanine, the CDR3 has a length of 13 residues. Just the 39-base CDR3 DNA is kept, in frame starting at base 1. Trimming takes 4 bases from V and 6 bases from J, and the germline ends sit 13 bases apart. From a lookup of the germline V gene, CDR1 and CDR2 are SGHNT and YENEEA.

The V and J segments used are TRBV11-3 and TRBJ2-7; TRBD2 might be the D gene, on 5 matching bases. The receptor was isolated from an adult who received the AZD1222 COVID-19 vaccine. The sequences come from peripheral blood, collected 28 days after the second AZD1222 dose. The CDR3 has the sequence CASSSTNRGEQYF. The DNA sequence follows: TGTGCCAGCAGCTCCACAAACCGGGGCGAGCAGTACTTC.